This TCR beta chain was found in a study of technical replicates of blood from a few donors. Clones were sequenced by immunoSEQ multiplex PCR, and TCRdb holds only the in-frame ones, with some missing. The sample records about 100,000 clones, around 95% being singletons. J lost 6 bases, V lost 5 bases, and 3 bases had no gene match. Looked up from germline, CDR1 is MNHNY and CDR2 is SVGAGI (reference sequence). The CDR3 sequence is 13 residues long. The sequenced material came from T cells isolated from PBMCs. The receptor was derived from a human donor in good health. The rearrangement joins TRBV6-6 to TRBJ1-3, with TRBD1 matching over 8 bases. The CDR3 DNA sequence: TGTGCCAGCAGTGACAGGGGAACAAACACCATATATTTT. Protein: CASSDRGTNTIYF.